This T cell receptor (beta chain) was sequenced for a study of response to subunit inactivated influenza vaccine. TCRdb independently ran MiXCR on the RT-PCR reads; one entry per CDR3 protein. The repertoire has 500,000 to 700,000 distinct CDR3 sequences, under 25% of them found once; the top ten carry 2.8%. These data were also reused for a study on T cells expressing NK-cell markers. From that study: TCR beta libraries carry UMIs added by 5'RACE template switching. The TCR beta repertoires originated in sorted CD3+CD56+NKG2C+, CD3+CD56+NKG2C- and CD3+CD56-NKG2C+ T cells. Seven HCMV-seropositive donors and one seronegative donor made up the eight sequenced donors. In 6 or 7 donors, dominant NKG2C+ clonotypes were about 1.0-7.0% of CD8+ T cells. A handful of donors showed these clonotypes also leading the CD3+CD56-NKG2C+ fraction.

This receptor was obtained from a man aged 50-60 years who received an inactivated influenza vaccine. The sequenced sample was CD4+ T cells sorted from PBMCs, obtained about 12 days after vaccination.

CDR3 DNA: TGTGCCAGCAGCGCCGGACAGCTTACAGAGACCCAGTACTTC. This sequence encodes CASSAGQLTETQYF. The chain employs TRBV9 and TRBJ2-5, with D possibly matching TRBD1 (6 bases). Germline lookup yields CDR1 SGDLS and CDR2 YYNGEE. This CDR3 comprises 14 residues. Trimming pared 3 bases from V and 4 bases from J, leaving 13 bases between.